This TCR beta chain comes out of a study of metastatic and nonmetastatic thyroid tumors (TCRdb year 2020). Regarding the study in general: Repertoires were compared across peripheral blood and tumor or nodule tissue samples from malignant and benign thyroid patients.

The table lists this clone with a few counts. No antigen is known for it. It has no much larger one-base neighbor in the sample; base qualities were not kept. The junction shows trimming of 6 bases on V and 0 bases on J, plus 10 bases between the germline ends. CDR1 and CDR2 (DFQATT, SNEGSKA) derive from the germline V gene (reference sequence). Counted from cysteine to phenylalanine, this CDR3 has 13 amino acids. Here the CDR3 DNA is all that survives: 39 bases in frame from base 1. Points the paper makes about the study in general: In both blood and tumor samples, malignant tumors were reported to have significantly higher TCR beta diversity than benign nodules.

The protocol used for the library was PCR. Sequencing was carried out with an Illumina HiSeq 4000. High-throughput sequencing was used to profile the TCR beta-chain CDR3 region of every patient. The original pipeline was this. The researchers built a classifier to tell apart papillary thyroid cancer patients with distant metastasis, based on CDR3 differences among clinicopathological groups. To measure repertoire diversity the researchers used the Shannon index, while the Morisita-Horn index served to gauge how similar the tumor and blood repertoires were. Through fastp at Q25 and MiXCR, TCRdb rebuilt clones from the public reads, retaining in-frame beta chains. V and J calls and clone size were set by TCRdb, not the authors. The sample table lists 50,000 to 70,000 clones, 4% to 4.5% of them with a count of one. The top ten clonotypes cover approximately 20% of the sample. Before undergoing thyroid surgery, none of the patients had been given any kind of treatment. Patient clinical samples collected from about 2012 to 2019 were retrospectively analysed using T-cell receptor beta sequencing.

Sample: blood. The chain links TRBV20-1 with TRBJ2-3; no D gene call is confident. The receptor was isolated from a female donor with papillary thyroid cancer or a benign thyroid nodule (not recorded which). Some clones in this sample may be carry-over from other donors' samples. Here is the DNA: TGCAGTGCCCGACTCCCAAGCACAGATACGCAGTATTTT. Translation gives CSARLPSTDTQYF.